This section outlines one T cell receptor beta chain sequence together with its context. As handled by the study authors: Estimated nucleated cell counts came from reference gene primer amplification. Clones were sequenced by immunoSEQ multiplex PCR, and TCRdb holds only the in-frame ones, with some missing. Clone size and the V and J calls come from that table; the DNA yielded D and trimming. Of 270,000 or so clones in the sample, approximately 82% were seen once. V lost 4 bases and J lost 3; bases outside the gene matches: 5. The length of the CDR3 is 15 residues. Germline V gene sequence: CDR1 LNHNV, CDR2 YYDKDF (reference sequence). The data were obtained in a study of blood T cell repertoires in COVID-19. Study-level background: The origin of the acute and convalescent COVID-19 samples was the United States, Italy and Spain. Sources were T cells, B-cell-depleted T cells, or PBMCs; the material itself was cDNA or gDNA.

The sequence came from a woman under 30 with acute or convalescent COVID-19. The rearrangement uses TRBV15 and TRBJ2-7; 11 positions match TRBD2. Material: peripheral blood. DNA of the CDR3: TGTGCCACCAGCATCCGACTAGCGGGGATCTACGAGCAGTACTTC. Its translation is CATSIRLAGIYEQYF. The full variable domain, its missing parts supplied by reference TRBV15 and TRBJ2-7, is DAMVIQNPRYQVTQFGKPVTLSCSQTLNHNVMYWYQQKSSQAPKLLFHYYDKDFNNEADTPDNFQSRRPNTSFCFLDIRSPGLGDTAMYLCATSIRLAGIYEQYFGPGTRLTVT.